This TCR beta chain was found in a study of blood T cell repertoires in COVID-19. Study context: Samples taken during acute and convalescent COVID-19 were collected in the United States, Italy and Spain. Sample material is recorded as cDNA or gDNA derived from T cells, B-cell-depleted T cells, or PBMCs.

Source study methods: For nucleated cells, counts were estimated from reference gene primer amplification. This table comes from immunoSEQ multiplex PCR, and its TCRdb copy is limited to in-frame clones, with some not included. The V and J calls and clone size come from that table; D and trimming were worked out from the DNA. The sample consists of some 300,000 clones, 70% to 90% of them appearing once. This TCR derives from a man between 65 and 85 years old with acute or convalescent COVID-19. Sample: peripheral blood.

CDR3 residues: CASMGTGGDNQPQHF. The DNA for the CDR3 is TGTGCCAGTATGGGGACAGGGGGAGACAATCAGCCCCAGCATTTT. The V call is TRBV19, the J call TRBJ1-5, with 11 bases fitting TRBD1. Germline V gene sequence: CDR1 LNHDA, CDR2 SQIVND (reference sequence). Losses at the gene ends were 7 bases for V and 3 bases for J; bases not matched to a gene: 5. The CDR3 is 15 amino acids.